Here is one TCR beta chain with its context. The data are from a study of control samples from healthy donors and cancer patients. Libraries were prepared by immunoSEQ multiplex PCR; TCRdb keeps only in-frame clonotypes and omits some of them. The top ten clones hold 13% to 15% of a sample with fewer than 200,000 clones, 90% to 95% of them seen once. Trimming cost V 1 base and J 5 bases; bases outside gene matches: 1. CDR1 and CDR2 from the germline V gene are SGHTA and FQGNSA. The CDR3 consists of 14 residues. The TCR sequence derives from a man in his fifties or sixties with colorectal cancer. The sample comprised PBMCs. The V and J genes are TRBV7-2 and TRBJ2-1; 8 bases are shared with TRBD2. The CDR3 region is CASSLELADNEQFF. For the CDR3, the DNA is TGTGCCAGCAGCTTAGAACTAGCGGACAATGAGCAGTTCTTC.